This T cell receptor (beta chain) was recorded in a study of a mutant IDH1 vaccine in newly diagnosed glioma. Overall study: Patients were started on vaccination 4-6 weeks after radiotherapy alone, or with temozolomide cycles. V12 came at week 35, V13 at week 47.

CDR3 length equals 18 residues. Germline V gene data show CDR1 as KGHSH and CDR2 as LQKENI. V lost 2 bases and J 5 bases, leaving 23 bases between the germline ends. Time point reported: week 35, safety follow-up. Vaccination used 300 ug of mutant IDH1 20-mer peptide per dose, with topical imiquimod. Patients carried new grade 3 or 4 IDH1-mutant astrocytomas lacking nuclear ATRX. Generated by immunoSEQ multiplex PCR, the TCRdb table keeps only in-frame clones and is missing some. The repertoire holds about 69,000 clones, about 87% seen once, with roughly 2% in the top ten. Points on this clone: What it binds is unknown.

The receptor's source is a man aged 30 to 39 with glioma. The sample here was PBMCs, taken from a glioma patient whose treatment included an IDH1 peptide vaccine. The chain is built from TRBV18 and TRBJ2-3; possibly TRBD2 for D (6 bases). The CDR3 reads CASSPFAGSPSVEDTQYF. CDR3 sequence (DNA): TGTGCCAGCTCACCATTTGCCGGGAGCCCTTCGGTGGAAGATACGCAGTATTTT. Drawing the rest from reference TRBV18 and TRBJ2-3, the complete variable domain is NAGVMQNPRHLVRRRGQEARLRCSPMKGHSHVYWYRQLPEEGLKFMVYLQKENIIDESGMPKERFSAEFPKEGPSILRIQQVVRGDSAAYFCASSPFAGSPSVEDTQYFGPGTRLTVL.